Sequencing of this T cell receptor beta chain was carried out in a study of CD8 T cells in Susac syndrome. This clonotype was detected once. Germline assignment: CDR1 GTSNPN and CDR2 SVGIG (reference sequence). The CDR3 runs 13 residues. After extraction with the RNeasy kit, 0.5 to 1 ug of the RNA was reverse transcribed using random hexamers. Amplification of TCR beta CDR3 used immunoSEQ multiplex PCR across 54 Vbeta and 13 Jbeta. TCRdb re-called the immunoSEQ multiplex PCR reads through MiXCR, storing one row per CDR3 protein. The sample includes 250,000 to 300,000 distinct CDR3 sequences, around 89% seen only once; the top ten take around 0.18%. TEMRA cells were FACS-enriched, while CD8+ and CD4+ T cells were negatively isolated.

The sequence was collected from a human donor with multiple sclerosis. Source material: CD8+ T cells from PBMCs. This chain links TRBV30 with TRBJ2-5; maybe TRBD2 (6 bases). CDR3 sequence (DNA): TGTCATCAGGAGGGCGTGTCCCCCGGGGCCCAGTACTTC. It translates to CHQEGVSPGAQYF.